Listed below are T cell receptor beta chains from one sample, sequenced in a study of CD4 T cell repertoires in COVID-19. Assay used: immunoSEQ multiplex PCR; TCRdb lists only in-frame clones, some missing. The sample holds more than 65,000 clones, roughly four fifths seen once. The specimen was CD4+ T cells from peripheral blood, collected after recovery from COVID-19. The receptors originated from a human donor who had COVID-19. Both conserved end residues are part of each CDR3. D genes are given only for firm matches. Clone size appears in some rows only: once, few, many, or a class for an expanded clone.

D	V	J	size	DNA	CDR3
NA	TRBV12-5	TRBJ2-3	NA	TGTGCTAGTGGTCCGACGGTCGGGGGGCAGGTAGATACGCAGTATTTT	CASGPTVGGQVDTQYF
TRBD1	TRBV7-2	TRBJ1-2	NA	TGTGCCAGCAGCACCTATTTACAGGGGGCGACGGGCTCGGGAGGCTACACCTTC	CASSTYLQGATGSGGYTF
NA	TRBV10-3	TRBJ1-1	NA	TGTGCCATCAGGGAGAGGGACCAGAACACTGAAGCTTTCTTT	CAIRERDQNTEAFF
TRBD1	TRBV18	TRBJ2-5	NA	TGTGCCAGCTCACCACTCCCAGGGGGCCAAGAGACCCAGTACTTC	CASSPLPGGQETQYF
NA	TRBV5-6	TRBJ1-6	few	TGTGCCAGCAGCTCGACCGACAGCAGTTATAATTCACCCCTCCACTTT	CASSSTDSSYNSPLHF
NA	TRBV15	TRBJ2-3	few	TGTGCCACCAGCAGACCAAGCACAGATACGCAGTATTTT	CATSRPSTDTQYF
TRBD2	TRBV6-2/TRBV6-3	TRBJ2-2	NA	TGTGCCAGCAGCCGGGACTATAACACCGGGGAGCTGTTTTTT	CASSRDYNTGELFF
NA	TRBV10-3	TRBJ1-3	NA	TGTGCCATCAGTGAGTCGGCAGGAAACACCATATATTTT	CAISESAGNTIYF
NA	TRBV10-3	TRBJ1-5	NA	TGTGCCATCAGTGAGTCGAGGGGGGACAATCAGCCCCAGCATTTT	CAISESRGDNQPQHF
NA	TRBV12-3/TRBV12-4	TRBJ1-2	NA	TGTGCCAGCAGTTTAGGGGTTAACTATGGCTACACCTTC	CASSLGVNYGYTF
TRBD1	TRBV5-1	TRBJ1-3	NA	TGCGCCAGCAGCATAGACAGGGGATTCACTGGAAACACCATATATTTT	CASSIDRGFTGNTIYF
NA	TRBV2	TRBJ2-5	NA	TGTGCCAGCAGTGAATGGGGAGCCCACCAAGAGACCCAGTACTTC	CASSEWGAHQETQYF
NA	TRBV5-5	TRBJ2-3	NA	TGTGCCAGCAGCCCCGGGGAGCGCCCTCACAGAATGGAGCAGTATTTT	CASSPGERPHRMEQYF
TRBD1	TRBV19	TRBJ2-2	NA	TGTGCCAGTAGGACGGGACAGGGGGCCTCCGGGGAGCTGTTTTTT	CASRTGQGASGELFF
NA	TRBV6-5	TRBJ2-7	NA	TGTGCCAGCAGTAACGGGCCCGGCTCCTACGAGCAGTACTTC	CASSNGPGSYEQYF
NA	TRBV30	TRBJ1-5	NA	TGTGCCTGGAGTGTAGGTGGGCAGGTTTTTCAACCCCAGCATTTT	CAWSVGGQVFQPQHF
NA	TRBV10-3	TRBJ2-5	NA	TGTGCCATCAGTGACTGGCAGCAAGAGACCCAGTACTTC	CAISDWQQETQYF
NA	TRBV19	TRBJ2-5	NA	TGTGCCAGTAGTACTCGGACAGTCGTCCAAGAGACCCAGTACTTC	CASSTRTVVQETQYF
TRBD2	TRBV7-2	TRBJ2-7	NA	TGTGCCAGCAGCTTAAACGGGAGGGCCTACGAGCAGTACTTC	CASSLNGRAYEQYF
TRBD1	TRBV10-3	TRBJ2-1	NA	TGTGCCATCAGTGAGCCAGGACAGGGGGCTCAAGATGAGCAGTTCTTC	CAISEPGQGAQDEQFF
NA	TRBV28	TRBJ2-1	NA	TGTGCCAGCAGTTTTGTATCGGCGGGATGGGGGCAGTTCTTC	CASSFVSAGWGQFF